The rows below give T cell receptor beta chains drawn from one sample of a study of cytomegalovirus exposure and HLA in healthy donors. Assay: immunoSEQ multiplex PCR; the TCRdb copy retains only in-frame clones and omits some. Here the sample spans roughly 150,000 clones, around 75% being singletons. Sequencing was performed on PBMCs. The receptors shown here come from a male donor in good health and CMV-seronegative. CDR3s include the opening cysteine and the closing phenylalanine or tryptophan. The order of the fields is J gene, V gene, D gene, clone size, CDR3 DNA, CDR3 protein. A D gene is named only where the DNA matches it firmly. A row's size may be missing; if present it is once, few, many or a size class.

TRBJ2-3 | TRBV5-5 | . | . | TGTGCCAGCAGCTTGGGCCCAGGTAGCACAGATACGCAGTATTTT | CASSLGPGSTDTQYF
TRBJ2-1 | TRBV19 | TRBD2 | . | TGTGCCACCTCCCCGAGACTAGCGGGAGGACCGGGTTACAATGAGCAGTTCTTC | CATSPRLAGGPGYNEQFF
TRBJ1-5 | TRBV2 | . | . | TGTGCCAGCAGAAGAGATAGCAATCAGCCCCAGCATTTT | CASRRDSNQPQHF
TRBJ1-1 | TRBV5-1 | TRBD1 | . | TGCGCCAGCAGCTTTTCAGGACAGGGCCCCACTGAAGCTTTCTTT | CASSFSGQGPTEAFF
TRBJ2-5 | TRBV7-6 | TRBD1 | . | TGTGCCAGCAGCTTAGCTCCGGGACAGGGGACGCAAGAGACCCAGTACTTC | CASSLAPGQGTQETQYF
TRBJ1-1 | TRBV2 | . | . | TGTGCCAGCAGGCCCGACAGTAATATGAACACTGAAGCTTTCTTT | CASRPDSNMNTEAFF
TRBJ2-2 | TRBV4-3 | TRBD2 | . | TGCGCCAGCAGCCACCAAGCCAATACCGGGACTAGGGGCACCGGGGAGCTGTTTTTT | CASSHQANTGTRGTGELFF
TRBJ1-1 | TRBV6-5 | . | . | TGTGCCAGCAGTTTACTCATAGGGGCTTTTGGCACTGAAGCTTTCTTT | CASSLLIGAFGTEAFF
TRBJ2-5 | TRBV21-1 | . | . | TGTGCCAGCACGACCCGGAGGGAGGGCTGCGGAGAAGAGACCCAGTACTTC | CASTTRREGCGEETQYF
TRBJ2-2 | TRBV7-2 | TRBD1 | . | TGTGCCAGCAGACCAGGGGGGAACACCGGGGAGCTGTTTTTT | CASRPGGNTGELFF
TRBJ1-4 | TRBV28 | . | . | TGTGCCAGCAGTTTATTGGGCCCTAATGAAAAACTGTTTTTT | CASSLLGPNEKLFF
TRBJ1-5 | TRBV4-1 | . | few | TGCGCCAGCAGCCGAGAAGGGGGGCCCCAGCATTTT | CASSREGGPQHF
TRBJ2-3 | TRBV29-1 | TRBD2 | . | TGCAGCGTTGATTCTAGCGGGGGGGGCCGTACGCAGTATTTT | CSVDSSGGGRTQYF
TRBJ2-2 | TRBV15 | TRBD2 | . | TGTGCCACGTCAATGGGACTAGCGGGGTCCTACACCGGGGAGCTGTTTTTT | CATSMGLAGSYTGELFF
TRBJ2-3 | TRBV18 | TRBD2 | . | TGTGCCAGCTCACCGTTCTCTAGCGGGGGGTTCACAGATACGCAGTATTTT | CASSPFSSGGFTDTQYF
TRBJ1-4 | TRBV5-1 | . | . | TGCGCCAGCAGCTTGGGAGGTGAAAAACTGTTTTTT | CASSLGGEKLFF
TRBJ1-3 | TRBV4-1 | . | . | TGCGCCAGCAGCCAAGTAAAAACTGGAAACACCATATATTTT | CASSQVKTGNTIYF
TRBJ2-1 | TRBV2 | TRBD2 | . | TGTGCCAGCAGTGAAGCGGGAGGGCCTAATGAGCAGTTCTTC | CASSEAGGPNEQFF
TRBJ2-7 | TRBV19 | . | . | TGTGCCAGTAGTATGGTACCGCTGAGCTCCTACGAGCAGTACTTC | CASSMVPLSSYEQYF
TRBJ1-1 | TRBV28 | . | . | TGTGCCAGCAGTCTCATACAAGGGGCCGATGAAGCTTTCTTT | CASSLIQGADEAFF
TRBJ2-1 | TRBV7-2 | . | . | TGTGCCAGCAGCCTGGGTGGAGACCTACCCTACAATGAGCAGTTCTTC | CASSLGGDLPYNEQFF
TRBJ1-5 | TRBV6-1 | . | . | TGTGCCAGCAGTGAAGGGGAGGGATTTAGCAATCAGCCCCAGCATTTT | CASSEGEGFSNQPQHF
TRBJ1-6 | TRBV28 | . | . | TGTGCCATCAGGGAGACCTATAATTCACCCCTCCACTTT | CAIRETYNSPLHF
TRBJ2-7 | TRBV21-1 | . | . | TGTGCCAGGGAAAACAGGGGTCTCCCTAACTACGAGCAGTACTTC | CARENRGLPNYEQYF
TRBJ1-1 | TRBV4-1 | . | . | TGCGCCAGCAGCCCGCAGGGATCAGGGCCTGAAGCTTTCTTT | CASSPQGSGPEAFF
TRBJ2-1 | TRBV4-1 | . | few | TGCGCCAGCAGCCAAGGGGCAGGAGGGGATGAGCAGTTCTTC | CASSQGAGGDEQFF
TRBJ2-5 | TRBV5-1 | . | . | TGCGCCAGCAGCCCCAACTCTGCGTCCGAGACCCAGTACTTC | CASSPNSASETQYF
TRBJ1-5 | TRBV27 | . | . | TGTGCCAGCAGTTGGATGGGACCTCCGGAGGGTCAGCCCCAGCATTTT | CASSWMGPPEGQPQHF
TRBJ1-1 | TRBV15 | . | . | TGTGCCACCAGCACTCCTGATAGGGGGTTCGCTGAAGCTTTCTTT | CATSTPDRGFAEAFF
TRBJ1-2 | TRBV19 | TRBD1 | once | TGTGCCAGTAGCTCAGGGGGCATCTATGGCTACACCTTC | CASSSGGIYGYTF
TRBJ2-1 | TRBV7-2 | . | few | TGTGCCAGCAGTCCATATACGGGTGAGCAGTTCTTC | CASSPYTGEQFF
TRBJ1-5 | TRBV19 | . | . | TGTGCCAGTACCCCAGGGGTCCGTCAGCCCCAGCATTTT | CASTPGVRQPQHF
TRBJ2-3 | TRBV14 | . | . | TGTGCCAGCAGCCCGGGAGCCGGCACAGATACGCAGTATTTT | CASSPGAGTDTQYF
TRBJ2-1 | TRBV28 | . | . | TGTGCCAGCAGTCCTAGGCTGGCCCAGCAGTTCTTC | CASSPRLAQQFF
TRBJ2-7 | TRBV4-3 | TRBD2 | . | TGCGCCAGCAGCCTAGGTTGGGGGGGGAGGCGGGAGGTCTCCTACGAGCAGTACTTC | CASSLGWGGRREVSYEQYF
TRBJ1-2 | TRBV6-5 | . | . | TGTGCCAGCAGTTACGGTACAGGGAGGGCCTATGGCTACACCTTC | CASSYGTGRAYGYTF
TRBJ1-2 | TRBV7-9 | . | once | TGTTCCAGCAGCCTCGACGGGAACTATGGCTACACCTTC | CSSSLDGNYGYTF
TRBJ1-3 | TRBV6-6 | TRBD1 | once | TGTGCCAGCACCCTTGGACAGGGGGCGGACACCATATATTTT | CASTLGQGADTIYF
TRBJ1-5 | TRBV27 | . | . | TGTGCCAGCAGTCCATGGTCGGGGGGGAGCAATCAGCCCCAGCATTTT | CASSPWSGGSNQPQHF
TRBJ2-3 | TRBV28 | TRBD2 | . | TGTGCCAGCAGATCGCCAGGAGCGGGGTCTCAGGATACGCAGTATTTT | CASRSPGAGSQDTQYF
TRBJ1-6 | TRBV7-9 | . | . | TGTGCCAGCAGCTTAGGGGGAAAGGGGTCACCCCTCCACTTT | CASSLGGKGSPLHF
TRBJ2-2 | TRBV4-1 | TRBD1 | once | TGCGCCAGCAGCGGGGACAGTCTGACCGGGGAGCTGTTTTTT | CASSGDSLTGELFF
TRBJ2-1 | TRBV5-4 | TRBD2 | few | TGTGCCAGCAGCAAATCTAGCGGGCGAGCCTACAATGAGCAGTTCTTC | CASSKSSGRAYNEQFF
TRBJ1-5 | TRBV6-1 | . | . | TGTGCCAGCCACGCCGGGGAAGGGAACAATCAGCCCCAGCATTTT | CASHAGEGNNQPQHF
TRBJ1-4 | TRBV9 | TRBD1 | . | TGTGCCAGCAGCCCTCCGAGACAGGGAAGAGAAAAACTGTTTTTT | CASSPPRQGREKLFF
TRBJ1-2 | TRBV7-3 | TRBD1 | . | TGTGCCAGCAGCCCCACCCGGGACAGTAGATATGGCTACACCTTC | CASSPTRDSRYGYTF
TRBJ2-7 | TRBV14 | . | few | TGTGCCAGCAGCCAAGGGGCAGTGTCGCGGGACGAGCAGTACTTC | CASSQGAVSRDEQYF
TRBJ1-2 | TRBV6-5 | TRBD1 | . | TGTGCCAGCAGTTACCCCGGGACAGGGGACTATGGCTACACCTTC | CASSYPGTGDYGYTF
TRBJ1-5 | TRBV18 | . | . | TGTGCCAGCTCACTCAAGGTCCCGGGGGGGGCTAATAGCAATCAGCCCCAGCATTTT | CASSLKVPGGANSNQPQHF
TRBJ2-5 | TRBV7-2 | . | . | TGTGCCAGCAGCTTAGCTCCTCCACTAGCCGGAGAGGCCCAGTACTTC | CASSLAPPLAGEAQYF
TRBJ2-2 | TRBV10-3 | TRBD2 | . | TGTGCCATCAAGACGGGGACTAGTCACACCGGGGAGCTGTTTTTT | CAIKTGTSHTGELFF
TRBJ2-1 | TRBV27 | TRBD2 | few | TGTGCCAGCAGTTTATTGGGACTAGCGGGAGGACTTCCCTACAATGAGCAGTTCTTC | CASSLLGLAGGLPYNEQFF
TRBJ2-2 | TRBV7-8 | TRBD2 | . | TGTGCCAGCAGCCCCGGACTAGCGTTTACCACCGGGGAGCTGTTTTTT | CASSPGLAFTTGELFF
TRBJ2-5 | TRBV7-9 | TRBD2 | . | TGTGCCAGCAGCTTAACAGCGGGAGCGATAGAGACCCAGTACTTC | CASSLTAGAIETQYF
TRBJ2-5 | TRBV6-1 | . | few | TGTGCCAGCAAGGGTAGCGGAAAAGAGACCCAGTACTTC | CASKGSGKETQYF
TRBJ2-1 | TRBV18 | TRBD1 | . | TGTGCCAGCTCTATCCTAGGACAGGGCTCCTACAATGAGCAGTTCTTC | CASSILGQGSYNEQFF
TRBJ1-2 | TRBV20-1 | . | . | TGCAGTGCTAGCCAGTCCGGCTACACCTTC | CSASQSGYTF